Shown below are 4 T cell receptor beta chains from a single sample sequenced in a study of cytomegalovirus exposure and HLA in healthy donors (dated by TCRdb to 2015 to 2018). The library was generated by the immunoSEQ multiplex PCR assay. For the multiplex PCR, a mixture combining 60 forward primers for TCR Vbeta segments and 13 reverse primers for TCR Jbeta segments was used. TCRdb retrieved this table from immuneACCESS and kept in-frame rearrangements only. Not all clones are present; in checked studies, unresolved V genes account for under half, and no reason is known for the remainder. For this sample there are 110,000 to 150,000 clones; roughly 76% appear just once. Of the sample, approximately 1.1% falls within the top ten clones. Sequencing used PBMCs. The receptors here all came from a female donor in good health and CMV-seronegative.

V gene TRBV30 combines with J gene TRBJ2-5, with D perhaps TRBD2 (7 bases). The CDR3 has 15 residues. The germline V and J ends were trimmed by 0 bases and 7 bases, with 18 bases remaining between them. Germline V lookup: CDR1 GTSNPN, CDR2 SVGIG (reference sequence). The CDR3 spells CAWSVPASGGGTQYF. The CDR3 nucleotides are TGTGCCTGGAGTGTACCGGCTAGCGGAGGGGGGACCCAGTACTTC.

The J gene is TRBJ2-6, the V gene TRBV28; TRBD1 matches 7 bases. The CDR3 is made up of 15 amino acids. Trimming cost V 4 bases and J 2 bases; bases outside gene matches: 2. The V gene's germline CDR1 is MDHEN and CDR2 SYDVKM. CDR3 nucleotide sequence: TGTGCCAGCAGTTCCGGGACAGCTGGGGCCAACGTCCTGACTTTC. Translated: CASSSGTAGANVLTF.

This clone was counted a few times. CDR3 sequence: CASSWDRAADTQYF. CDR3 in DNA: TGTGCCAGCAGCTGGGACAGGGCGGCAGATACGCAGTATTTT. This rearrangement joins TRBV6-6 to TRBJ2-3, with 9 bases identical to TRBD1. The J segment lost 4 bases and the V segment lost 6 bases, leaving 5 bases of the junction unmatched. Germline CDR1 reads MNHNY; CDR2 reads SVGAGI (reference sequence). The CDR3 length is 14 residues.

This chain uses TRBV28 with TRBJ2-7; TRBD1 aligns across 9 bases. The length of the CDR3 is 14 residues. Germline trimming cut 3 bases from V and 2 bases from J; bases unmatched to any gene: 2. Germline assignment: CDR1 MDHEN and CDR2 SYDVKM. The CDR3 DNA reads as TGTGCCAGCAGTTTGGACAGGGGACCCTACGAGCAGTACTTC. This codes for CASSLDRGPYEQYF.